The 17 T cell receptor beta chains given below trace back to one sample, sequenced in a study of T-cell reconstitution after alpha-beta-depleted transplantation in children. TCRbeta library construction was performed incorporating unique molecular identifiers. MiXCR, applied by TCRdb to the PCR reads, yields one record per CDR3 protein. The top ten hold about 5% of the sample, which has fewer than 1 million distinct CDR3 sequences, under 20% seen once. Sample: PBMCs, mostly from graft donor cells, taken 360 days after TCRalphabeta/CD19-depleted stem cell transplant. The receptors come from a male patient under 18 who had a stem cell transplant for acute lymphoblastic leukemia, so the T cells may come from the graft donor.

This rearrangement joins TRBV20-1 to TRBJ1-4; 7 bases are a match to TRBD1. After removal of 6 bases from V and 8 bases from J, the junction contained 12 bases not matched to a gene. CDR1 and CDR2 (germline): DFQATT, SNEGSKA (reference sequence). This CDR3 contains 14 residues. The CDR3 here is CSAPRTGLGEKLFF. The CDR3 bases are TGCAGTGCCCCCCGGACAGGTTTGGGCGAAAAACTGTTTTTT.

This clonotype was observed many times. V gene TRBV6-5 combines with J gene TRBJ2-7, with 7 bases fitting TRBD1. This CDR3 spans 12 amino acids. Unmatched junction bases numbered 4, after V lost 7 bases and J lost 4 bases. CDR1 is MNHEY, CDR2 SVGAGI, per germline. This CDR3 is CASKRQGYEQYF. The CDR3, as DNA: TGTGCCAGCAAAAGACAGGGTTACGAGCAGTACTTC.

The CDR3 reads CASSSHQRAWDSYEQYF. The CDR3 DNA sequence: TGTGCCAGCAGTTCCCATCAGCGGGCGTGGGATTCGTACGAGCAGTACTTC. The chain is built from TRBV6-5 and TRBJ2-7, with D possibly matching TRBD2 (6 bases). Germline V lookup: CDR1 MNHEY, CDR2 SVGAGI. The CDR3 totals 17 residues. Trimming shortened V by 4 bases and J by 4 bases, and 23 bases separated the two germline ends.

This clonotype appeared a few times. The chain uses TRBV27 and TRBJ2-1, with 7 bases that match TRBD2. Germline loops: CDR1 MNHEY, CDR2 SMNVEV (reference sequence). The CDR3 is 15 amino acids. V lost 5 bases, J lost 4 bases, and 8 bases stayed unmatched. CDR3 coding DNA: TGTGCCAGCAGTGCCGGGAGGACGCCTTACAATGAGCAGTTCTTC. Protein: CASSAGRTPYNEQFF.

This clonotype has more than one count but fewer than ten. The chain links TRBV4-1 to TRBJ2-1, with D possibly being TRBD1 or TRBD2 (7 bases each). The CDR3 loop spans 15 amino acids. Germline V lookup: CDR1 MGHRA, CDR2 YSYEKL. V was cut by 1 base and J by 6 bases, with 13 bases left in between. The CDR3 nucleotides read TGCGCCAGCAGCCAAGTTCCAGGGGGGGCCAATGAGCAGTTCTTC. Amino acids: CASSQVPGGANEQFF.

This clonotype was picked up a small number of times. The chain links TRBV4-2 to TRBJ2-1; TRBD1 matches 10 bases. Germline CDR1 is LGHNA and CDR2 is YNFKEQ. This CDR3 is built from 17 residues. Trimming cost V 3 bases and J 4 bases; bases outside gene matches: 9. CDR3 DNA: TGTGCCAGCAGCCAGACCGGGACAGGGGTGTATTACAATGAGCAGTTCTTC. Protein product: CASSQTGTGVYYNEQFF.

This clonotype appeared many times. The rearrangement joins TRBV27 to TRBJ2-5, with 7 bases lining up with TRBD1. The CDR3 spans 14 residues. The V gene end was trimmed by 6 bases and the J gene end by 0 bases; junction bases not matched to a gene: 4. In germline, CDR1 is MNHEY, CDR2 SMNVEV (reference sequence). CDR3 in DNA: TGTGCCAGCAGACCGACAGGGTACCAAGAGACCCAGTACTTC. This translates into CASRPTGYQETQYF.

The chain is built from TRBV27 and TRBJ2-7; D is perhaps TRBD2 (7 bases). This CDR3 comprises 17 residues. Germline V gives CDR1 MNHEY, CDR2 SMNVEV (reference sequence). The V and J ends lost 2 bases and 4 bases respectively, with 21 bases between them. The CDR3 sequence: CASSLRFAGAGLYEQYF. As DNA, the CDR3 is TGTGCCAGCAGTTTAAGGTTCGCGGGGGCAGGGCTTTACGAGCAGTACTTC.

The chain couples TRBV9 to TRBJ2-7; possibly TRBD1 for D (6 bases). The V end was cut by 7 bases, the J end by 2 bases, with 19 bases between. Germline V gives CDR1 SGDLS, CDR2 YYNGEE. The CDR3 extends over 15 amino acids. The DNA of the CDR3 is TGTGCCAGCGGCAGAGGGGGTAGTGGCACCTACGAGCAGTACTTC. This translates into CASGRGGSGTYEQYF.

The chain recombines TRBV12-3 or TRBV12-4 with TRBJ1-1, with 7 positions matching TRBD1. There are 13 residues in the CDR3. The V segment lost 6 bases and the J segment 4 bases; nucleotides outside the gene matches: 5. The CDR3 sequence is CASSIQGCTEAFF. The CDR3 region has the DNA TGTGCCAGCAGCATACAGGGGTGCACTGAAGCTTTCTTT.

The V gene is TRBV12-3 or TRBV12-4, the J gene TRBJ2-7; D gene uncertain. The CDR3 spans 15 residues. V dropped 6 bases and J dropped 6 bases, with 21 bases sitting between them. CDR3 amino acids: CASSPLGTLPCEQYF. The CDR3 coding sequence is TGTGCCAGCAGCCCATTGGGCACTCTTCCGTGCGAGCAGTACTTC.

The chain recombines TRBV5-1 with TRBJ2-5, with no clear D. The CDR3 sequence is 14 residues long. The germline V gene encodes CDR1 SGHRS and CDR2 YFSETQ. Trimming left V 7 bases short and J 5 bases short, with 18 bases between. In DNA form, the CDR3 reads TGCGCCAGCGGATTACTGACATGGAGCGAGACCCAGTACTTC. It encodes CASGLLTWSETQYF.

V is TRBV20-1 and J is TRBJ1-5; a weak D match, TRBD1 (6 bases). Between the trimmed V and J ends, which lost 5 bases and 0 bases, there was a span of 20 bases. Germline V gene data show CDR1 as DFQATT and CDR2 as SNEGSKA (reference sequence). This CDR3 is 17 amino acids long. CDR3 bases: TGCAGTGCTCCCCCCATAACAGGGTACTATAGCAATCAGCCCCAGCATTTT. This gives the protein CSAPPITGYYSNQPQHF.

This clonotype has more than one count but fewer than ten. This chain joins TRBV27 and TRBJ1-1; D not resolved. Trimming shortened V by 6 bases and J by 0 bases, and 11 bases separated the two germline ends. Germline assignment: CDR1 MNHEY and CDR2 SMNVEV (reference sequence). The CDR3 has 14 amino acids. The CDR3 DNA reads as TGTGCCAGCAGAGACTATCGCATGAACACTGAAGCTTTCTTT. Its protein is CASRDYRMNTEAFF.

This clonotype was recorded a few times. The chain couples TRBV6-5 to TRBJ2-2, with no clear D. V was trimmed by 1 base and J by 6 bases, leaving 6 bases between them. This CDR3 contains 13 residues. Germline CDR1 is MNHEY and CDR2 is SVGAGI. The CDR3 sequence: CASSYYQAGELFF. In nucleotides, the CDR3 is TGTGCCAGCAGTTACTACCAAGCCGGGGAGCTGTTTTTT.

This clonotype has only a few counts. J is TRBJ1-1 and V is TRBV20-1; D not certain. Trimming removed 5 bases from V and 1 base from J, with 5 bases in between. The germline V gene has CDR1 DFQATT and CDR2 SNEGSKA (reference sequence). CDR3 size: 11 residues. CDR3: CSAARNTEAFF. The CDR3, as DNA: TGCAGTGCTGCAAGGAACACTGAAGCTTTCTTT.

The chain has TRBV11-2 and TRBJ2-3, with D perhaps matching TRBD2 (6 bases). V lost 4 bases and J 7 bases, leaving 30 bases between the germline ends. The germline V gene encodes CDR1 SGHAT and CDR2 FQNNGV. This CDR3 contains 19 residues. The CDR3 is CASSSLGGIADSRGYTQYF. CDR3 bases: TGTGCCAGCAGCTCCCTGGGTGGGATAGCGGACTCGCGGGGCTATACGCAGTATTTT.